The subject of this entry is one T cell receptor beta chain. These data originate in a study of blood T cell repertoires in COVID-19. For the study at large: Spain, Italy and the United States supplied samples that represented acute and convalescent COVID-19.

Clinical histories supplied by participants themselves formed the basis of cohort assignment. Using immunoSEQ multiplex PCR, the repertoire was profiled, and TCRdb retains in-frame clones only, with some absent. This sample yields around 230,000 clones, of which around 90% are seen a single time; about 9.3% belongs to the top ten. This CDR3 is built from 15 residues. Germline V lookup: CDR1 SGHVS, CDR2 FQNEAQ. The V and J ends lost 5 bases and 12 bases, in that order; junction bases with no gene match: 9. The genes are TRBV7-8 and TRBJ1-6; TRBD1 matches at 11 bases. The TCR sequence derives from a man younger than 35 with acute COVID-19. Sequencing was done on a sample of PBMCs or T cells enriched from blood (not recorded which). The CDR3 nucleotides read TGTGCCAGCAGCGCGGACAGGGGGCGGCGTGGACCCCTCCACTTT. Its translation is CASSADRGRRGPLHF.